The 10 T cell receptor beta chains reported below all come from one sample, sequenced in a study of CD8+ T cells in alopecia areata. Sequencing templates came from extracted RNA that was reverse transcribed into cDNA. Only in-frame clones appear in the TCRdb table, and some are missing; sequencing was by immunoSEQ multiplex PCR. The sample yields 140,000 to 150,000 clones, 45% to 60% seen once. Treatment reported: oral pan-JAK inhibitor, 5-10 mg twice daily. The starting material was CD8+ T cells sorted from blood, obtained at week 4, from a patient treated with tofacitinib. The receptors come from a human donor with alopecia areata.

The chain joins TRBV30 to TRBJ1-5, with a possible D match to TRBD1 (5 bases). Germline V gene lookup returns CDR1 GTSNPN and CDR2 SVGIG (reference sequence). This CDR3 is 16 amino acids long. The V end lost 3 bases, the J end lost 0 bases, and 15 bases lay between the germline ends. Here the CDR3 reads CAWSDGQPTSNQPQHF. The CDR3, as DNA: TGTGCCTGGAGCGATGGACAACCTACTAGCAATCAGCCCCAGCATTTT. Full variable domain (missing parts from reference TRBV30 and TRBJ1-5): SQTIHQWPATLVQPVGSPLSLECTVEGTSNPNLYWYRQAAGRGLQLLFYSVGIGQISSEVPQNLSASRPQDRQFILSSKKLLLSDSGFYLCAWSDGQPTSNQPQHFGDGTRLSIL.

A note on this clone: This CDR3 is also generated by other DNA sequences in the sample. The V and J genes are TRBV6-5 and TRBJ1-5; weak D call: TRBD1 (5 bases). Per the germline V gene, CDR1 is MNHEY and CDR2 is SVGAGI. With 2 bases removed from V and 3 bases from J, the gap between germline ends came to 8 bases. The CDR3 has 14 residues. This CDR3 is CASSYGGNNQPQHF. The CDR3 region has the DNA TGTGCCAGCAGTTACGGGGGGAACAATCAGCCCCAGCATTTT.

The rearrangement uses TRBV5-1 and TRBJ2-5, with 10 positions matching TRBD2. The V gene's germline CDR1 is SGHRS and CDR2 YFSETQ. J gave up 2 bases and V 4 bases, and 8 bases lay outside the gene matches. The CDR3 extends over 16 amino acids. CDR3 residues: CASSGTGLALQETQYF. As DNA, the CDR3 is TGCGCCAGCAGCGGGACGGGACTAGCGTTACAAGAGACCCAGTACTTC.

There are a few counts of this clone. V usage is TRBV6-6 and J usage is TRBJ2-5, with D unclear. CDR1 MNHNY and CDR2 SVGAGI come from the germline V gene (reference sequence). This CDR3 region has 11 residues. The V end lost 9 bases, the J end lost 5 bases, and 10 bases lay between the germline ends. The CDR3 bases are TGTGCCAGTATAAATCACGAGACCCAGTACTTC. Its translation is CASINHETQYF.

The V and J genes are TRBV6-6 and TRBJ1-1; perhaps TRBD1 as D (5 bases). The germline V gene has CDR1 MNHNY and CDR2 SVGAGI (reference sequence). The length of the CDR3 is 13 residues. Between the trimmed V and J ends, which lost 2 bases and 1 base, there was a span of 5 bases. In DNA, the CDR3 is TGTGCCAGCAGTTACGGGGGGAACACTGAAGCTTTCTTT. Translating gives CASSYGGNTEAFF.

The genes are TRBV5-1 and TRBJ2-5; D gene unclear. V was shortened by 6 bases and J by 3 bases, with 18 bases between the two germline ends. The germline CDR1 and CDR2 sequences are SGHRS and YFSETQ. The CDR3 is 15 residues long. The CDR3 loop is CASTADPTWKETQYF. The CDR3 DNA sequence: TGCGCCAGCACCGCGGACCCGACCTGGAAAGAGACCCAGTACTTC.

The chain recombines TRBV7-2 with TRBJ1-2; no definite D call. Per germline, CDR1 SGHTA and CDR2 FQGNSA. Deletions cut 1 base from V and 7 bases from J, with 22 bases between. The CDR3 extends over 17 amino acids. This CDR3 is CASSLDGQSPRRTGYTF. CDR3 DNA: TGTGCCAGCAGCTTAGATGGGCAGAGCCCTAGAAGAACTGGCTACACCTTC.

V usage is TRBV13 and J usage is TRBJ2-1; no reliable D call. The length of the CDR3 is 15 residues. CDR1 and CDR2 (germline): PRHDT, FYEKMQ (reference sequence). V was shortened by 2 bases and J by 8 bases, with 16 bases between the two germline ends. CDR3 in DNA: TGTGCCAGCAGCTTAATGGGGATGGGTTCCGATGAGCAGTTCTTC. It yields the protein CASSLMGMGSDEQFF.

The chain links TRBV6-5 to TRBJ2-7, with unresolved D. CDR3 length: 14 amino acids. V was pared by 10 bases and J by 2 bases, with 18 bases between. The V gene's germline CDR1 is MNHEY and CDR2 SVGAGI. The CDR3 coding sequence is TGTGCCACCTCCGACTCAGACTCTCCCTACGAGCAGTACTTC. Translating it yields CATSDSDSPYEQYF.

The chain combines TRBV4-1 with TRBJ1-2; TRBD1 matches at 8 bases. This CDR3 is built from 15 residues. Germline V gives CDR1 MGHRA, CDR2 YSYEKL. With V trimmed by 3 bases and J by 5 bases, 8 bases remained unmatched. CDR3 region: CASSHTAGGKYGYTF. CDR3 in DNA: TGCGCCAGCAGCCATACAGCAGGGGGCAAATATGGCTACACCTTC.